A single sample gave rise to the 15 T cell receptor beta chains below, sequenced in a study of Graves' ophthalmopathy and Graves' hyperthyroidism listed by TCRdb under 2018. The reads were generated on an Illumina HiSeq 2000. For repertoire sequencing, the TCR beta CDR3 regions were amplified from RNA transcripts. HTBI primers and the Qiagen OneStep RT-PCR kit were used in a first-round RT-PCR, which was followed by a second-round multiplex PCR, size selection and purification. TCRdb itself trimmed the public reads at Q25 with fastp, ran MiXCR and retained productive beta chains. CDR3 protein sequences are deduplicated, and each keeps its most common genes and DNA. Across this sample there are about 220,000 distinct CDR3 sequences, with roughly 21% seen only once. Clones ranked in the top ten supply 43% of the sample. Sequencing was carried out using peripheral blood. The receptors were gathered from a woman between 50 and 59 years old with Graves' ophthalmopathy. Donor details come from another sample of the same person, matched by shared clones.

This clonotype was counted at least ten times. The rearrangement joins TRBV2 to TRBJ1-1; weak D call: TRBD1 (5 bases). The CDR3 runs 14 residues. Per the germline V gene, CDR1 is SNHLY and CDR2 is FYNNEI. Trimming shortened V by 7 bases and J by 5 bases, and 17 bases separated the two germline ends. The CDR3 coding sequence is TGTGCCAGCATCCGGGGGGGGGTCGGGACTGAAGCTTTCTTT. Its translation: CASIRGGVGTEAFF.

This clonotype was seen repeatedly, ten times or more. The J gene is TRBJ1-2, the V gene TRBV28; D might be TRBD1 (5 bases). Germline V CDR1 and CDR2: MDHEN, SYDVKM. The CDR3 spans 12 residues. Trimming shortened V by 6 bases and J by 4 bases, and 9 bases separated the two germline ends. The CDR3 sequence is CASRYDSYGYTF. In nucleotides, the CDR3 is TGTGCCAGCAGATACGACAGCTATGGCTACACCTTC.

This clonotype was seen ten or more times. The CDR3 loop is CASSLEVAGGTEQYF. As DNA, the CDR3 is TGTGCCAGCAGCTTAGAGGTAGCGGGAGGTACCGAGCAGTACTTC. The chain has TRBV7-9 and TRBJ2-7, with 10 bases that match TRBD2. V dropped 1 base and J dropped 6; count of bases not matched to a gene: 6. The germline CDR1 and CDR2 sequences are SEHNR and FQNEAQ (reference sequence). This CDR3 is built from 15 residues.

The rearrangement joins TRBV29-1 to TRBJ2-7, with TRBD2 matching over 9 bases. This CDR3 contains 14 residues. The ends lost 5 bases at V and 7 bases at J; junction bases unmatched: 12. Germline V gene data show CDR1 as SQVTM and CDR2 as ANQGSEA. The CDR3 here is CSVSRTSEPTEQYF. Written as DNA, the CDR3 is TGCAGCGTTAGTAGGACTAGCGAACCTACGGAGCAGTACTTC.

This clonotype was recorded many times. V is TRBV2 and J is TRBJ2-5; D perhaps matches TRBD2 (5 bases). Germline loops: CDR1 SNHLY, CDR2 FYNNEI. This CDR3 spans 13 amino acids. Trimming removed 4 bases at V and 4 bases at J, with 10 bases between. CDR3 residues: CASSGYEGETQYF. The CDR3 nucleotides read TGTGCCAGCAGTGGTTATGAGGGAGAGACCCAGTACTTC.

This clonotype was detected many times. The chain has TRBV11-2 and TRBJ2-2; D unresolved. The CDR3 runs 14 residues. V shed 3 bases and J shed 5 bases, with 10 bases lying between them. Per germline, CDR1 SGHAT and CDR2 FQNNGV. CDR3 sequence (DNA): TGTGCCAGCAGCTTGGGTTCATGGACCGGGGAGCTGTTTTTT. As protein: CASSLGSWTGELFF.

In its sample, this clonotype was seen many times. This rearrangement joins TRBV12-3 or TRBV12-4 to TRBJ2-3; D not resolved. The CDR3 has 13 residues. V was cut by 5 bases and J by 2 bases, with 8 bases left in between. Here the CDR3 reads CASSPLSTDTQYF. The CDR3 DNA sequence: TGTGCCAGCAGTCCCCTATCCACAGATACGCAGTATTTT.

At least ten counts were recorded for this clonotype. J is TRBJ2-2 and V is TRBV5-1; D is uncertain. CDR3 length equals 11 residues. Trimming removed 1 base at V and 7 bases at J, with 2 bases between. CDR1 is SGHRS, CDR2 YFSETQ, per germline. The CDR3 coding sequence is TGCGCCAGCAGCTTGATCGGGGAGCTGTTTTTT. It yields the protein CASSLIGELFF.

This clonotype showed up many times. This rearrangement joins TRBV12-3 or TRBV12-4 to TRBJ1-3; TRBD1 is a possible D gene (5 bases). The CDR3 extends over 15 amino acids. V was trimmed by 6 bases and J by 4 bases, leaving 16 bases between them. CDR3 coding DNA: TGTGCCAGCAGACGACAGACGACTTCAGGAAACACCATATATTTT. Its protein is CASRRQTTSGNTIYF.

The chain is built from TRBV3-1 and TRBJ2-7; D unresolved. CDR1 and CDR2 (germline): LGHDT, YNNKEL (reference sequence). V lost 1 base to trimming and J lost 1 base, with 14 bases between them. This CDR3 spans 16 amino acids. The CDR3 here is CASSQARRIGSYEQYF. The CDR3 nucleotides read TGTGCCAGCAGCCAAGCGAGGAGAATAGGATCCTACGAGCAGTACTTC.

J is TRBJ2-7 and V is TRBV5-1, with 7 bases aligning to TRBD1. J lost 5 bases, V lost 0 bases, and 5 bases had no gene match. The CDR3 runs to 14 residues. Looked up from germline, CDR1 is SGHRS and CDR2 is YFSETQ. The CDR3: CASSLGQGKDEQYF. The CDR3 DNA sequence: TGCGCCAGCAGCTTGGGACAGGGTAAGGACGAGCAGTACTTC.

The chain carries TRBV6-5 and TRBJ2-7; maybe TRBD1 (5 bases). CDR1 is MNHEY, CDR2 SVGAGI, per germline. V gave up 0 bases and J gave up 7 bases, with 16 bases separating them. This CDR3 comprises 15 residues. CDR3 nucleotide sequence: TGTGCCAGCAGTTACTCGATTCAGGGATTAGGGGAGCAGTACTTC. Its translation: CASSYSIQGLGEQYF.

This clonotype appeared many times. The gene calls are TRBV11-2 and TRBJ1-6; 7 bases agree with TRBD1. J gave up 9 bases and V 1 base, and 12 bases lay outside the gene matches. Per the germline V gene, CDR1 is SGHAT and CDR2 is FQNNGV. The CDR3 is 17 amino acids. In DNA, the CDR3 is TGTGCCAGCAGCTTAGTTCTGGTCAGGGGGGTTTCTTCACCCCTCCACTTT. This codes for CASSLVLVRGVSSPLHF.

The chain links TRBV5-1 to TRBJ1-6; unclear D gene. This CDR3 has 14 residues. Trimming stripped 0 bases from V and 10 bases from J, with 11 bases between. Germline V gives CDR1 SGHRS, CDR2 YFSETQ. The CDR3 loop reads CASSLARGKSPLHF. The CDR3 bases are TGCGCCAGCAGCTTGGCACGGGGTAAATCACCCCTCCACTTT.

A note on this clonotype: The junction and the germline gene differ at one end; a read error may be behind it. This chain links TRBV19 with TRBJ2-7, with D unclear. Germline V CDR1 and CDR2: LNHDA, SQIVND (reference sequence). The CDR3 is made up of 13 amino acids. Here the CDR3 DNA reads TGTGCCAGTAATGATACTCTTACCTACGGGCAGTACTTC. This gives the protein CASNDTLTYGQYF.